Following are 28 T cell receptor beta chains from one sample sequenced in a study of shared clonotypes between healthy human individuals. Profiling relied on immunoSEQ multiplex PCR, and the TCRdb table lists in-frame clones only, not all of them. Among about 710,000 clones listed, around 70% were seen once. Sequenced: memory CD4+ T cells sorted from blood. The sample's subset: CD45RA-negative fraction. Receptors were obtained from a woman younger than 45 in good health.

This clone was seen a handful of times. The rearrangement links TRBV19 to TRBJ2-1; the D gene could be TRBD1 or TRBD2 (6 bases each). Trimming removed 5 bases at V and 8 bases at J, with 16 bases between. There are 14 residues in the CDR3. Germline loops: CDR1 LNHDA, CDR2 SQIVND (reference sequence). This chain's CDR3 is CASSVGGGGHEQFF. The CDR3 DNA sequence: TGTGCCAGTAGTGTAGGGGGAGGAGGGCATGAGCAGTTCTTC.

The rearrangement uses TRBV4-1 and TRBJ2-3; TRBD2 might be the D (5 bases). Per the germline V gene, CDR1 is MGHRA and CDR2 is YSYEKL. The V and J ends lost 7 bases and 2 bases respectively, with 16 bases between them. The CDR3 covers 15 residues. The CDR3 DNA sequence: TGCGCCAGCATCGGTCTTAGGAGGTCCACAGATACGCAGTATTTT. The encoded protein is CASIGLRRSTDTQYF.

This clone was recorded only once. V and J are TRBV5-1 and TRBJ2-7; 9 bases line up with TRBD2. Germline V gene sequence: CDR1 SGHRS, CDR2 YFSETQ. The CDR3 is 15 amino acids. The junction had 5 bases not matched to a gene; V was cut back by 0 bases and J by 4 bases. The DNA of the CDR3 is TGCGCCAGCAGCTTGGCGGCGGGAGGGCCTTACGAGCAGTACTTC. This gives the protein CASSLAAGGPYEQYF.

The chain links TRBV19 to TRBJ2-3, with 7 bases matching TRBD2. The V gene end was trimmed by 8 bases and the J gene end by 0 bases; junction bases not matched to a gene: 11. CDR3 length equals 16 residues. Per germline, CDR1 LNHDA and CDR2 SQIVND (reference sequence). The CDR3 region is CASGPQLAYSTDTQYF. The CDR3 DNA follows: TGTGCCAGTGGACCCCAACTAGCGTACAGCACAGATACGCAGTATTTT.

The J gene is TRBJ2-7, the V gene TRBV5-4; maybe TRBD2 (5 bases). This CDR3 region has 16 residues. The V gene lost 0 bases and the J gene lost 7 bases, with 20 bases spanning the gap. CDR1 is SGHNT and CDR2 is YYREEE in the germline V gene (reference sequence). In DNA, the CDR3 is TGTGCCAGCAGCTTGGATCTGGGCTCCCGGGGTGAAGAGCAGTACTTC. As protein: CASSLDLGSRGEEQYF.

The chain has TRBV5-1 and TRBJ2-1; TRBD2 agrees at 9 bases. The length of the CDR3 is 15 residues. The V gene end was trimmed by 7 bases and the J gene end by 1 base; junction bases not matched to a gene: 6. CDR1 is SGHRS and CDR2 is YFSETQ in the germline V gene. CDR3 in DNA: TGCGCCAGCGCCCGGGCGGGAGGGTCCTACAATGAGCAGTTCTTC. Translation: CASARAGGSYNEQFF.

The J gene is TRBJ2-7, the V gene TRBV28; TRBD2 is a possible D gene (5 bases). Germline V gene lookup returns CDR1 MDHEN and CDR2 SYDVKM. The length of the CDR3 is 13 residues. Trimming left V 9 bases short and J 0 bases short, with 12 bases between. The CDR3 loop is CASKDSNSYEQYF. For the CDR3, the DNA is TGTGCCAGTAAGGACTCCAACTCCTACGAGCAGTACTTC.

The chain carries TRBV30 and TRBJ1-2, with D tentatively TRBD1 (5 bases). Germline values: CDR1 GTSNPN, CDR2 SVGIG (reference sequence). Trimming removed 3 bases at V and 2 bases at J, with 16 bases between. The CDR3 sequence is 15 residues long. CDR3 region: CAWSPTNRDNYGYTF. CDR3 DNA sequence: TGTGCCTGGAGCCCAACCAACCGGGACAACTATGGCTACACCTTC.

The J gene is TRBJ2-3, the V gene TRBV11-3; 12 bases map to TRBD2. This CDR3 spans 16 amino acids. CDR1 and CDR2 (germline): SGHNT, YENEEA. Trimming took 1 base from V and 3 from J; bases not matched to a gene: 2. The DNA for the CDR3 is TGTGCCAGCAGCTTAGGACTAGCGGGAGCGACAGATACGCAGTATTTT. This gives the protein CASSLGLAGATDTQYF.

This clone has a single count. The chain employs TRBV5-1 and TRBJ2-3; TRBD2 aligns across 11 bases. The CDR3 loop spans 17 amino acids. Trimming removed 5 bases from V and 6 bases from J; junction bases left unmatched: 14. The germline V gene encodes CDR1 SGHRS and CDR2 YFSETQ. CDR3 region: CASSGDLLAGVPDTQYF. CDR3 DNA sequence: TGCGCCAGCAGTGGGGATCTACTAGCGGGAGTACCCGATACGCAGTATTTT.

This sequence joins TRBV7-2 and TRBJ2-7; possibly TRBD1 or TRBD2 for D (6 bases each). The CDR3 covers 15 residues. V was pared by 2 bases and J by 3 bases, with 14 bases between. Germline CDR1 is SGHTA and CDR2 is FQGNSA. CDR3 coding DNA: TGTGCCAGCAGCTTAATCGGGGGCCCAGACTACGAGCAGTACTTC. It codes for CASSLIGGPDYEQYF. Looking up the rest from reference TRBV7-2 and TRBJ2-7 gives the full variable domain: GAGVSQSPSNKVTEKGKDVELRCDPISGHTALYWYRQSLGQGLEFLIYFQGNSAPDKSGLPSDRFSAERTGGSVSTLTIQRTQQEDSAVYLCASSLIGGPDYEQYFGPGTRLTVT.

The gene calls are TRBV14 and TRBJ2-7; possibly TRBD2 for D (6 bases). The CDR3 is made up of 16 amino acids. Deletions cut 3 bases from V and 0 bases from J, with 15 bases between. The germline V gene has CDR1 SGHDN and CDR2 FVKESK. CDR3 amino acids: CASSHLIAEGSYEQYF. DNA of the CDR3: TGTGCCAGCAGCCATTTGATAGCGGAGGGCTCCTACGAGCAGTACTTC.

Only one count was recorded for this clone. The chain carries TRBV27 and TRBJ2-7, with 12 positions matching TRBD2. Germline CDR1 MNHEY, CDR2 SMNVEV (reference sequence). The CDR3 covers 15 residues. The V segment lost 4 bases and the J segment 6 bases; nucleotides outside the gene matches: 7. The CDR3 DNA follows: TGTGCCAGCAGTTCCGCCGGACTAGCGGGAAGCGAGCAGTACTTC. Translated: CASSSAGLAGSEQYF.

V gene TRBV5-1 combines with J gene TRBJ2-3; tentative D call: TRBD2 (6 bases). The CDR3 contains 13 residues. The V and J ends lost 0 bases and 9 bases respectively, with 11 bases between them. Germline V gene sequence: CDR1 SGHRS, CDR2 YFSETQ. The CDR3 DNA reads TGCGCCAGCAGCTTGGAAGCGGGCGGGACGCAGTATTTT. Protein: CASSLEAGGTQYF.

This chain uses TRBV28 with TRBJ1-3; 9 nucleotides line up with TRBD1. V was pared by 5 bases and J by 6 bases, with 8 bases of the junction left unmatched. The V gene's germline CDR1 is MDHEN and CDR2 SYDVKM. CDR3 size: 15 residues. Here the CDR3 DNA reads TGTGCCAGCAGTATAATGACAGGGGGTAAAAACACCATATATTTT. Residues: CASSIMTGGKNTIYF.

Only one count was recorded for this clone. V usage is TRBV19 and J usage is TRBJ2-1; D may correspond to TRBD1 or TRBD2 (5 bases each). Germline V lookup: CDR1 LNHDA, CDR2 SQIVND (reference sequence). The CDR3 spans 17 residues. Trimming removed 5 bases from V and 0 bases from J, with 17 bases in between. CDR3 nucleotides: TGTGCCAGTAGTGGGTCGGGGCGCCAGAGCTCCTACAATGAGCAGTTCTTC. As protein: CASSGSGRQSSYNEQFF. Full variable domain (rest looked up from reference TRBV19 and TRBJ2-1): DGGITQSPKYLFRKEGQNVTLSCEQNLNHDAMYWYRQDPGQGLRLIYYSQIVNDFQKGDIAEGYSVSREKKESFPLTVTSAQKNPTAFYLCASSGSGRQSSYNEQFFGPGTRLTVL.

This clone showed up just once. The chain recombines TRBV19 with TRBJ1-5; D gene ambiguous. Germline V gene lookup returns CDR1 LNHDA and CDR2 SQIVND (reference sequence). V was pared by 5 bases and J by 4 bases, with 9 bases between. This CDR3 comprises 13 residues. CDR3 region: CASSSRANQPQHF. CDR3 bases: TGTGCCAGTAGTTCGAGGGCGAATCAGCCCCAGCATTTT. Together with reference TRBV19 and TRBJ1-5, the CDR3 gives the full variable domain: DGGITQSPKYLFRKEGQNVTLSCEQNLNHDAMYWYRQDPGQGLRLIYYSQIVNDFQKGDIAEGYSVSREKKESFPLTVTSAQKNPTAFYLCASSSRANQPQHFGDGTRLSIL.

CDR3 protein: CAWGLAGGAYEQYF. In DNA form, the CDR3 reads TGTGCCTGGGGCCTAGCGGGAGGTGCCTACGAGCAGTACTTC. The chain recombines TRBV30 with TRBJ2-5, with 11 bases that match TRBD2. The DNA matches TRBJ2-7 better at its end, which makes the J call doubtful. The CDR3 spans 14 residues. Germline V gene lookup returns CDR1 GTSNPN and CDR2 SVGIG (reference sequence).

V gene TRBV14 combines with J gene TRBJ1-6; perhaps TRBD1 as D (5 bases). Germline V lookup: CDR1 SGHDN, CDR2 FVKESK. The CDR3 spans 17 residues. The V end lost 1 base, the J end lost 5 bases, and 15 bases lay between the germline ends. CDR3 nucleotides: TGTGCCAGCAGCCAAGGGGGCAGGCTACACAATAATTCACCCCTCCACTTT. This sequence encodes CASSQGGRLHNNSPLHF.

This clone was seen at least ten times. The rearrangement links TRBV28 to TRBJ2-7; 12 bases line up with TRBD1. CDR1 and CDR2 (germline): MDHEN, SYDVKM. J was trimmed by 7 bases and V by 6 bases; bases with no gene match: 25. CDR3 length: 20 residues. The CDR3 reads CASRKGTGGARREGRSEQYF. As DNA, the CDR3 is TGTGCCAGCAGAAAAGGGACAGGGGGCGCCCGGCGGGAGGGCCGAAGTGAGCAGTACTTC. Based on the CDR3 plus reference TRBV28 and TRBJ2-7, the full variable domain is DVKVTQSSRYLVKRTGEKVFLECVQDMDHENMFWYRQDPGLGLRLIYFSYDVKMKEKGDIPEGYSVSREKKERFSLILESASTNQTSMYLCASRKGTGGARREGRSEQYFGPGTRLTVT.

In its sample, this clone was seen a few times. This chain uses TRBV5-1 with TRBJ2-7; TRBD1 matches at 7 bases. V was pared by 3 bases and J by 5 bases, with 2 bases of the junction left unmatched. The CDR3 sequence is 12 residues long. Germline lookup yields CDR1 SGHRS and CDR2 YFSETQ. In DNA, the CDR3 is TGCGCCAGCAGCTCTACAGGGGACGAGCAGTACTTC. It codes for CASSSTGDEQYF.

This chain links TRBV5-5 with TRBJ2-3; 7 bases match TRBD1. CDR3 length: 16 residues. Germline V lookup: CDR1 SGHKS, CDR2 YYEKEE (reference sequence). Trimming removed 4 bases from V and 9 bases from J; junction bases left unmatched: 17. DNA for the CDR3: TGTGCCAGCAGCCCACGGATAGGGGGCTACGTCTGGACGCAGTATTTT. As protein: CASSPRIGGYVWTQYF. Based on the CDR3 plus reference TRBV5-5 and TRBJ2-3, the full variable domain is DAGVTQSPTHLIKTRGQQVTLRCSPISGHKSVSWYQQVLGQGPQFIFQYYEKEERGRGNFPDRFSARQFPNYSSELNVNALLLGDSALYLCASSPRIGGYVWTQYFGPGTRLTVL.

J is TRBJ2-2 and V is TRBV14; no definite D call. Germline loops: CDR1 SGHDN, CDR2 FVKESK. Trimming removed 1 base at V and 6 bases at J, with 18 bases between. The CDR3 covers 17 residues. The CDR3 DNA reads TGTGCCAGCAGCCAAGGGGATCGGCCCCTCGGGCCCGGGGAGCTGTTTTTT. Amino acids: CASSQGDRPLGPGELFF.

This chain joins TRBV23-1 and TRBJ2-7, with 7 bases matching TRBD1. TRBV23-1 is labeled an ORF, and its function is uncertain. CDR3 length: 16 residues. V lost 5 bases, J lost 0 bases, and 10 bases stayed unmatched. CDR3 amino acids: CASSYIRQGGSYEQYF. In nucleotides, the CDR3 is TGCGCCAGCAGTTATATCCGACAGGGTGGCTCCTACGAGCAGTACTTC.

This chain connects TRBV5-3 to TRBJ2-1; D might be TRBD2 (5 bases). TRBV5-3 is annotated as an ORF whose role is uncertain. The CDR3 extends over 14 amino acids. V lost 1 base to trimming and J lost 10 bases, with 15 bases between them. The CDR3 coding sequence is TGTGCCAGAAGCTTGACTCCCCCGGGATTCGAGCAGTTCTTC. Encoded protein: CARSLTPPGFEQFF.

This clone occurred many times. Within the sample, other DNA sequences also encode this same CDR3. J is TRBJ1-1 and V is TRBV10-1; weak D call: TRBD1 (6 bases). CDR3 size: 13 residues. Germline V gene data show CDR1 as WNHNN and CDR2 as SYGVQD (reference sequence). Trimming pared 6 bases from V and 3 bases from J, leaving 11 bases between. The DNA for the CDR3 is TGCGCCAGCAGCAAGAACAGGGACACTGAAGCTTTCTTT. Translating gives CASSKNRDTEAFF.

J is TRBJ1-1 and V is TRBV6-5, with D tentatively TRBD1 (5 bases). Germline V gene data show CDR1 as MNHEY and CDR2 as SVGAGI. The CDR3 runs 15 residues. The V and J ends lost 5 bases and 6 bases respectively, with 19 bases between them. The CDR3, as DNA: TGTGCCAGCAGTACCTTCCGGGACGGTGCTTCTGAAGCTTTCTTT. Residues: CASSTFRDGASEAFF.

Many counts were recorded for this clone. The rearrangement uses TRBV28 and TRBJ1-1; D gene unclear. CDR3 length: 14 residues. The germline V gene has CDR1 MDHEN and CDR2 SYDVKM. Trimming shortened V by 3 bases and J by 5 bases, and 13 bases separated the two germline ends. The CDR3 reads CASSFPYRWTEAFF. The CDR3 region has the DNA TGTGCCAGCAGTTTTCCCTACAGATGGACTGAAGCTTTCTTT.